The 11 T cell receptor beta chains given below trace back to one sample, sequenced in a study of T-cell reconstitution after alpha-beta-depleted transplantation in children. Unique molecular identifiers were built into the TCRbeta library. TCRdb reprocessed the PCR reads via MiXCR and lists one record per CDR3 protein. The sample includes about 1,000,000 distinct CDR3 sequences, roughly 31% seen only once; the top ten take about 28%. The sample in question was PBMCs, mostly from graft donor cells, obtained 360 days after TCRalphabeta/CD19-depleted stem cell transplant. These TCRs come from a boy in the first two years of life who had a stem cell transplant for SCID, so the T cells may come from the graft donor.

This clonotype showed up just a few times. The chain uses TRBV15 and TRBJ2-3; D gene uncertain. CDR3 length equals 15 residues. Germline V gene data show CDR1 as LNHNV and CDR2 as YYDKDF (reference sequence). V was trimmed by 0 bases and J by 3 bases, leaving 10 bases between them. CDR3 nucleotide sequence: TGTGCCACCAGCAGAGATCAGGTTTCGACAGATACGCAGTATTTT. As protein: CATSRDQVSTDTQYF.

In this sample, this clonotype turned up a few times. The chain carries TRBV7-2 and TRBJ2-7, with 8 bases lining up with TRBD2. This CDR3 contains 16 residues. The germline CDR1 and CDR2 sequences are SGHTA and FQGNSA. Trimming took 1 base from V and 0 from J; bases not matched to a gene: 5. DNA of the CDR3: TGTGCCAGCAGCTTAGATAACGGGGGGGCCTCCTACGAGCAGTACTTC. This gives the protein CASSLDNGGASYEQYF.

This clonotype appeared a few times. J is TRBJ2-7 and V is TRBV4-3; 7 bases are shared with TRBD2. The junction had 5 bases not matched to a gene; V was cut back by 2 bases and J by 4 bases. The CDR3 is made up of 14 amino acids. Germline CDR1 is LGHNA and CDR2 is YSLEER. The CDR3 DNA follows: TGCGCCAGCAGCCAATCCGGGGAGGGGTACGAGCAGTACTTC. Protein sequence: CASSQSGEGYEQYF.

The V gene is TRBV5-1, the J gene TRBJ2-2, with TRBD1 matching over 11 bases. Germline CDR1 reads SGHRS; CDR2 reads YFSETQ. This CDR3 contains 18 residues. Germline trimming cut 0 bases from V and 4 bases from J; bases unmatched to any gene: 8. This chain's CDR3 is CASSLGLDRGPSTGELFF. As DNA, the CDR3 is TGCGCCAGCAGCTTGGGGCTGGACAGGGGGCCAAGCACCGGGGAGCTGTTTTTT.

This clonotype was observed a few times. The rearrangement joins TRBV5-6 to TRBJ2-5, with a weak D call TRBD2 (5 bases). The CDR3 sequence is 14 residues long. CDR1 is SGHDT, CDR2 YYEEEE, per germline. Trimming took off 4 bases at V and 7 bases at J, with 17 bases between the two ends. The CDR3 DNA sequence: TGTGCCAGCAGCCCAAGGACCCAAGAGGGGACCCAGTACTTC. Protein: CASSPRTQEGTQYF.

The chain uses TRBV27 and TRBJ1-2, with 7 bases matching TRBD1. The CDR3 has 16 residues. V shed 3 bases and J 5 bases; nucleotides not matched to a gene: 12. CDR1 is MNHEY, CDR2 SMNVEV, per germline (reference sequence). CDR3 region: CASSLSGQYPRYGYTF. CDR3 nucleotide sequence: TGTGCCAGCAGTTTGTCGGGACAGTACCCTCGTTATGGCTACACCTTC.

This clonotype was seen only a few times. This CDR3 reads CASSLEGLPIASWGAQYF. CDR3 in DNA: TGTGCCAGCAGCTTAGAGGGGCTACCGATAGCCTCGTGGGGGGCGCAGTATTTT. V and J are TRBV11-1 and TRBJ2-3; a weak D match, TRBD2 (6 bases). The germline CDR1 and CDR2 sequences are SGHAT and FQDESV (reference sequence). The CDR3 loop spans 18 amino acids. The ends were cut back, 1 base at V and 10 bases at J, with 27 bases in the middle.

Many counts were recorded for this clonotype. The rearrangement uses TRBV5-1 and TRBJ2-3; no definite D call. Per germline, CDR1 SGHRS and CDR2 YFSETQ. The CDR3 length is 14 residues. The V gene lost 3 bases and the J gene lost 0 bases, with 8 bases spanning the gap. DNA of the CDR3: TGCGCCAGCAGCTGGGCAGGTAGCACAGATACGCAGTATTTT. It specifies CASSWAGSTDTQYF. The complete variable domain, with remaining parts taken from reference TRBV5-1 and TRBJ2-3, reads KAGVTQTPRYLIKTRGQQVTLSCSPISGHRSVSWYQQTPGQGLQFLFEYFSETQRNKGNFPGRFSGRQFSNSRSEMNVSTLELGDSALYLCASSWAGSTDTQYFGPGTRLTVL.

This chain links TRBV4-3 with TRBJ2-1; 11 bases map to TRBD1. In germline, CDR1 is LGHNA, CDR2 YSLEER. This CDR3 spans 16 amino acids. V shed 4 bases, J shed 1 base, and the junction held 3 bases outside the gene matches. CDR3 loop: CASSPRDRGSYNEQFF. CDR3 DNA sequence: TGCGCCAGCAGCCCTCGGGACAGGGGGTCCTACAATGAGCAGTTCTTC.

On this clonotype itself: Germline is not matched at one junction end, which may reflect a read error. The chain has TRBV10-3 and TRBJ2-5; a possible D gene is TRBD1 (6 bases). This CDR3 is 16 amino acids long. The germline V gene has CDR1 ENHRY and CDR2 SYGVKD. The CDR3 DNA sequence: TGTGCCATCAGCGAGTTACAGGGCCCGTACATGGAGACCCAGTACTTC. This codes for CAISELQGPYMETQYF.

The V call is TRBV5-1, the J call TRBJ2-3; D gene unclear. CDR3 length equals 11 residues. Trimming removed 7 bases from V and 2 bases from J, with 5 bases in between. CDR1 is SGHRS, CDR2 YFSETQ, per germline. The CDR3 sequence: CASYNTDTQYF. The CDR3 nucleotides read TGCGCCAGCTACAACACAGATACGCAGTATTTT.